Presented here are 5 T cell receptor beta chains from one specimen sequenced in a study of CD8 T cells in Susac syndrome. The RNA input was roughly 0.45 to 1 ug, and it was reverse transcribed with random hexamers. TCRdb analysed the immunoSEQ multiplex PCR reads with MiXCR anew, one entry per CDR3 protein. The sample contains some 300,000 distinct CDR3 sequences, 85% of which appear only once. Sequenced sample: CD8+ T cells from PBMCs. Receptor source: a human donor with multiple sclerosis.

The chain links TRBV19 to TRBJ2-7, with a weak D call TRBD1 (6 bases). The CDR3 is made up of 15 amino acids. V lost 1 base to trimming and J lost 7 bases, with 17 bases between them. The germline gives CDR1 LNHDA, CDR2 SQIVND (reference sequence). CDR3 sequence reads: CASSIAGTLDTEQYF. The CDR3 coding sequence is TGTGCCAGTAGTATAGCCGGGACACTGGACACGGAGCAGTACTTC.

The rearrangement links TRBV7-3 to TRBJ2-7; D possibly corresponds to TRBD1 (5 bases). V lost 2 bases and J lost 1, with 12 bases in between. The CDR3 loop spans 15 amino acids. Germline-derived CDR1 and CDR2 are SGHTA and FQGTGA. CDR3 sequence reads: CASSLYVGLSYEQYF. DNA for the CDR3: TGTGCCAGCAGCTTATATGTGGGGCTGTCCTACGAGCAGTACTTC.

This clonotype showed up just once. The chain carries TRBV9 and TRBJ2-3; D is unresolved. Germline V CDR1 and CDR2: SGDLS, YYNGEE. V gave up 4 bases and J gave up 4 bases, with 13 bases separating them. The CDR3 extends over 14 amino acids. The CDR3 DNA is TGTGCCAGCAGCCTGTCCGGGCGTGCAGATACGCAGTATTTT. Amino acid sequence: CASSLSGRADTQYF.

The CDR3 DNA follows: TGTGCCAGCAGCTCCACCGGGGACTTCACAGATACGCAGTATTTT. Protein sequence: CASSSTGDFTDTQYF. The chain combines TRBV7-3 with TRBJ2-3; a possible D gene is TRBD2 (6 bases). Trimming shortened V by 4 bases and J by 2 bases, and 13 bases separated the two germline ends. This CDR3 spans 15 amino acids. Per germline, CDR1 SGHTA and CDR2 FQGTGA.

This clonotype has more than one count but fewer than ten. The CDR3 region is CASSFYMAGNTIYF. The CDR3, as DNA: TGTGCCAGCAGCTTCTACATGGCCGGAAACACCATATATTTT. The chain carries TRBV5-6 and TRBJ1-3; the D is unclear. CDR3 length: 14 residues. Trimming took 2 bases from V and 4 from J, leaving 10 bases between them. Germline V lookup: CDR1 SGHDT, CDR2 YYEEEE.